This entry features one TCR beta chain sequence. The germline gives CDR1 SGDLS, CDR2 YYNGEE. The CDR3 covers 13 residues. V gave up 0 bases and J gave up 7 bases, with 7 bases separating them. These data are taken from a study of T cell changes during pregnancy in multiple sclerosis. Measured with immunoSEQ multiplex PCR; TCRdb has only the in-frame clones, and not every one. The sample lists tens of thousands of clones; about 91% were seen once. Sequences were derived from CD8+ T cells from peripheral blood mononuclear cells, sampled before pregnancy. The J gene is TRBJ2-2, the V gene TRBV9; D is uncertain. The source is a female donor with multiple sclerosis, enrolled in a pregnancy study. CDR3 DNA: TGTGCCAGCAGCGTAGCTTACATCGGGGAGCTGTTTTTT. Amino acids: CASSVAYIGELFF.